This is a list of T cell receptor beta chains from one sample in a study of cytomegalovirus exposure and HLA in healthy donors. Produced via immunoSEQ multiplex PCR; TCRdb's table is partial and in-frame only. The profile shows some 150,000 clones, roughly 73% of them singletons. The specimen sequenced was PBMCs. These receptors were collected from a middle-aged man in good health and CMV-seronegative. Each CDR3 is given with its conserved first and last residue. The order of the fields is clone size, J gene, D gene, V gene, CDR3 DNA, CDR3 protein. The D gene is left open where the match is weak. Only part of the rows carry a size: once, few, many, or a class if the clone is expanded.

>few|TRBJ2-2|TRBD2|TRBV5-1
TGCGCCAGCAGCTACCCGGGACTAGCGGGGGGTCGCGGCGGGGAGCTGTTTTTT
CASSYPGLAGGRGGELFF
>.|TRBJ1-1|.|TRBV9
TGTGCCAGCAGCGTTAGGGGCTCAATGGACACTGAAGCTTTCTTT
CASSVRGSMDTEAFF
>.|TRBJ2-3|.|TRBV7-2
TGTGCCAGCAGCTTAGCCAGCGTTTCAGATACGCAGTATTTT
CASSLASVSDTQYF
>.|TRBJ1-2|.|TRBV10-3
TGTGCCATCAGGCCGGGACAACTGAACTATGGCTACACCTTC
CAIRPGQLNYGYTF
>.|TRBJ2-3|TRBD2|TRBV11-3
TGTGCCAGCAGCAAAGAAGGCAGCGGGGGTTCGGTGAGCACAGATACGCAGTATTTT
CASSKEGSGGSVSTDTQYF
>.|TRBJ2-7|TRBD1|TRBV10-3
TGTGCCATCAGTGAGTCCCGACAGGGCAACGAGCAGTACTTC
CAISESRQGNEQYF
>.|TRBJ2-7|.|TRBV27
TGTGCCAGCAGTTCGGTAATGCCCTACGAGCAGTACTTC
CASSSVMPYEQYF
>.|TRBJ1-3|.|TRBV15
TGTGCCACCAGCAGAGACATCCACTCTGGAAACACCATATATTTT
CATSRDIHSGNTIYF
>.|TRBJ2-2|TRBD2|TRBV4-1
TGCGCCAGCAGCCAAGTGGGACTAGCGGGGCTCACCGGGGAGCTGTTTTTT
CASSQVGLAGLTGELFF
>.|TRBJ2-1|.|TRBV7-8
TGTGCCAGCAGCCCTATCGGCGGATCCTACAATGAGCAGTTCTTC
CASSPIGGSYNEQFF
>.|TRBJ1-1|TRBD1|TRBV5-6
TGTGCCAGCAGCCGAGGGGCAGGGGGGAGGCTGAACACTGAAGCTTTCTTT
CASSRGAGGRLNTEAFF
>.|TRBJ1-1|TRBD1|TRBV25-1
TGTGCCAGCAGTGGGGGGACAGGGGTTTCCCCGAACACTGAAGCTTTCTTT
CASSGGTGVSPNTEAFF
>once|TRBJ1-2|.|TRBV7-9
TGTGCCAGCAGCCTAGATATTACATTCAACACCTTC
CASSLDITFNTF
>few|TRBJ2-7|.|TRBV6-1
TGTGCCAGCAGTGAAGCCGTGAGGCAGTACTTC
CASSEAVRQYF
>.|TRBJ1-2|TRBD1|TRBV5-1
TGCGCCAGCAGCACAGGGGGAAGCTATGGCTGCACCTTC
CASSTGGSYGCTF
>.|TRBJ2-3|TRBD2|TRBV4-1
TGCGCCAGCAGCCGGTTGGGACTAGCGGGGGAAACAGATACGCAGTATTTT
CASSRLGLAGETDTQYF
>.|TRBJ2-7|.|TRBV29-1
TGCAGCGTTGGGGGAGTGAGCTCCTACGAGCAGTACTTC
CSVGGVSSYEQYF